The clone carrying this T cell receptor (beta chain) was found a few times. CDR1 and CDR2 from the germline V gene are SEHNR and FQNEAQ (reference sequence). Trimming stripped 4 bases from V and 0 bases from J, with 9 bases between. The CDR3 has 15 amino acids. The data stem from a study of CD8 T cells in Susac syndrome. The multiple sclerosis control cohort comprised treatment-naive individuals presenting with stable or active relapsing-remitting disease. Negative magnetic isolation gave CD8+ and CD4+ cells; FACS enriched CD8+ TEMRA. The RNA, roughly 0.45 to 1 ug, was put through reverse transcription using random hexamers. The amplification used immunoSEQ multiplex PCR on TCR beta CDR3; it spanned 54 Vbeta and 13 Jbeta. TCRdb fed the immunoSEQ multiplex PCR reads into MiXCR, producing one record per CDR3 protein. The sample records 150,000 to 200,000 distinct CDR3 sequences, around 94% being singletons.

V is TRBV7-9 and J is TRBJ2-2; no definite D call. The sequenced sample consisted of CD4+ T cells from PBMCs. The sequence derives from a human donor with multiple sclerosis. Here the CDR3 reads CASSSPLANTGELFF. The CDR3 coding sequence is TGTGCCAGCAGCTCCCCTTTAGCGAACACCGGGGAGCTGTTTTTT.